This passage covers 30 T cell receptor beta chains from one sample sequenced in a study of T cells in Graves' hyperthyroidism and ophthalmopathy. RNA transcripts gave rise to amplified TCR beta CDR3 regions. With the HTBI primer set, the TCR CDR3 went through a first round of RT-PCR. TCRdb reprocessed the multiplex PCR reads via MiXCR and lists one record per CDR3 protein. This table holds roughly 240,000 distinct CDR3 sequences, roughly 15% found once. The sequenced sample was blood. The source is a woman in her late teens or twenties with Graves' ophthalmopathy.

This clonotype was detected ten times or more. This chain uses TRBV20-1 with TRBJ1-5, with 7 bases fitting TRBD1. Germline values: CDR1 DFQATT, CDR2 SNEGSKA (reference sequence). There are 13 residues in the CDR3. V dropped 6 bases and J dropped 3; count of bases not matched to a gene: 5. DNA for the CDR3: TGCAGTGCCCGGGACAGCTACAATCAGCCCCAGCATTTT. Translation: CSARDSYNQPQHF.

This clonotype has a count of ten or more. V usage is TRBV11-2 and J usage is TRBJ2-1; the D is unclear. V lost 2 bases and J 8 bases, leaving 4 bases between the germline ends. This CDR3 contains 11 residues. The germline V gene encodes CDR1 SGHAT and CDR2 FQNNGV. The CDR3 reads CASSLSDEQFF. In nucleotides, the CDR3 is TGTGCCAGCAGCTTAAGCGATGAGCAGTTCTTC.

This clonotype showed up many times. The chain recombines TRBV10-2 with TRBJ2-1, with D perhaps matching TRBD2 (5 bases). Looked up from germline, CDR1 is WSHSY and CDR2 is SAAADI. Trimming left V 4 bases short and J 7 bases short, with 14 bases between. The CDR3 is 14 residues long. CDR3 amino acids: CASSAPASFNEQFF. In DNA, the CDR3 is TGCGCCAGCAGTGCCCCCGCTAGCTTTAATGAGCAGTTCTTC.

There are many counts of this clonotype. The chain employs TRBV20-1 and TRBJ2-1; possibly TRBD2 for D (6 bases). This CDR3 contains 16 residues. The V end lost 1 base, the J end lost 4 bases, and 17 bases lay between the germline ends. CDR1 is DFQATT and CDR2 is SNEGSKA in the germline V gene (reference sequence). CDR3 amino acids: CSARVSGTAQYNEQFF. CDR3 in DNA: TGCAGTGCTAGAGTTTCAGGGACTGCGCAATACAATGAGCAGTTCTTC.

V gene TRBV20-1 combines with J gene TRBJ2-1; TRBD2 agrees at 12 bases. The J segment lost 7 bases and the V segment lost 0 bases, leaving 16 bases of the junction unmatched. The CDR3 totals 19 residues. Per germline, CDR1 DFQATT and CDR2 SNEGSKA (reference sequence). This CDR3 is CSARDRWASGRAETNEQFF. The CDR3 nucleotides are TGCAGTGCTAGAGATCGTTGGGCTAGCGGGAGGGCTGAGACTAATGAGCAGTTCTTC.

CDR3 sequence reads: CASRLGGSRQPQHF. The CDR3 coding sequence is TGTGCCAGCAGACTAGGGGGAAGTCGGCAGCCCCAGCATTTT. The V call is TRBV27, the J call TRBJ1-5, with a tentative D call TRBD1 (6 bases). Trimming took off 6 bases at V and 7 bases at J, with 16 bases between the two ends. The CDR3 is made up of 14 amino acids. CDR1 is MNHEY and CDR2 is SMNVEV in the germline V gene (reference sequence).

This clonotype was counted many times. J is TRBJ2-1 and V is TRBV13, with D maybe TRBD2 (5 bases). Trimming removed 3 bases from V and 5 bases from J, with 14 bases in between. The germline V gene encodes CDR1 PRHDT and CDR2 FYEKMQ (reference sequence). This CDR3 comprises 15 residues. The CDR3 nucleotides read TGTGCCAGCAGCTTCGATAGGACTTTCGACAATGAGCAGTTCTTC. It is translated as CASSFDRTFDNEQFF.

This clonotype was detected ten times or more. One end of the junction fails to match germline, which may point to a read error. The chain has TRBV6-1 and TRBJ1-5, with D possibly being TRBD1 (5 bases). Germline lookup yields CDR1 MNHNS and CDR2 SASEGT. CDR3 size: 14 residues. CDR3 loop: CASSTGGGNQPQHF. CDR3 bases: TGCGCCAGCAGTACCGGGGGGGGCAATCAGCCCCAGCATTTT.

V usage is TRBV20-1 and J usage is TRBJ2-7; D not resolved. The CDR3 extends over 10 amino acids. CDR1 is DFQATT and CDR2 is SNEGSKA in the germline V gene (reference sequence). Trimming removed 5 bases from V and 4 bases from J, with 6 bases in between. CDR3 sequence (DNA): TGCAGTGCTCCGCAGTACGAGCAGTACTTC. It translates to CSAPQYEQYF.

This clonotype was seen repeatedly, ten times or more. This sequence joins TRBV28 and TRBJ1-5, with 9 bases identical to TRBD1. The CDR3 consists of 15 residues. CDR1 and CDR2 (germline): MDHEN, SYDVKM. Trimming cost V 5 bases and J 2 bases; bases outside gene matches: 4. As DNA, the CDR3 is TGTGCCAGCAGTCAGGACAGGGGTGGCAATCAGCCCCAGCATTTT. Translated, it gives CASSQDRGGNQPQHF.

Note on this clonotype: The junction shows a germline mismatch at one end, possibly a read error. The chain joins TRBV7-9 to TRBJ2-2; 9 nucleotides agree with TRBD2. CDR3 length: 16 amino acids. Germline CDR1 reads SEHNR; CDR2 reads FQNEAQ (reference sequence). Here the CDR3 reads CASSQAGGRFTGELFF. In nucleotides, the CDR3 is TGCGCCAGCAGCCAAGCGGGAGGTCGGTTCACCGGGGAGCTGTTTTTT.

Details on this clonotype: A much larger clone lies one base from this, so it may be a read error. This chain links TRBV19 with TRBJ1-1; 9 bases agree with TRBD1. This CDR3 is built from 13 residues. In germline, CDR1 is LNHDA, CDR2 SQIVND (reference sequence). The V segment lost 3 bases and the J segment 7 bases; nucleotides outside the gene matches: 3. In DNA, the CDR3 is TGTGCCAGTAGTATGACAGGGGGGATTGAAGCTTTCTTT. This encodes CASSMTGGIEAFF.

This clonotype has a count of ten or more. The J gene is TRBJ2-7, the V gene TRBV10-3; 15 bases line up with TRBD2. The V gene's germline CDR1 is ENHRY and CDR2 SYGVKD. Trimming at V came to 2 bases and at J to 4 bases, leaving 0 bases not matched to a gene. The CDR3 is 15 amino acids. The CDR3 nucleotides read TGTGCCATCAGTGAGGGACTAGCGGGAGGGTACGAGCAGTACTTC. Its protein product is CAISEGLAGGYEQYF.

Many counts were recorded for this clonotype. The chain joins TRBV11-2 to TRBJ2-7, with D tentatively TRBD2 (6 bases). V was trimmed by 5 bases and J by 0 bases, leaving 14 bases between them. Germline V gene sequence: CDR1 SGHAT, CDR2 FQNNGV. The CDR3 is 15 amino acids. The CDR3 loop is CASSISAGPSYEQYF. Written as DNA, the CDR3 is TGTGCCAGCAGCATTTCAGCGGGCCCCTCCTACGAGCAGTACTTC.

In nucleotides, the CDR3 is TGTGCCAGCAGCTCCCCAGCGGGAGGGGGAGTAGATACGCAGTATTTT. This codes for CASSSPAGGGVDTQYF. The chain combines TRBV28 with TRBJ2-3; 10 bases align to TRBD2. The CDR3 has 16 amino acids. V shed 6 bases, J shed 5 bases, and the junction held 11 bases outside the gene matches. Germline V gives CDR1 MDHEN, CDR2 SYDVKM.

There are many counts of this clonotype. V is TRBV28 and J is TRBJ2-7; 7 nucleotides match TRBD1. This CDR3 contains 14 residues. Trimming removed 6 bases from V and 3 bases from J; junction bases left unmatched: 8. Per germline, CDR1 MDHEN and CDR2 SYDVKM. The CDR3 DNA reads TGTGCCAGCAGCCTCAGACAGGGATACTACGAGCAGTACTTC. As protein: CASSLRQGYYEQYF.

The J gene is TRBJ2-7, the V gene TRBV28; TRBD2 might be the D (6 bases). This CDR3 contains 11 residues. CDR1 and CDR2 from the germline V gene are MDHEN and SYDVKM. The CDR3 DNA reads as TGTGTCTCCCAAGGAGGGCACGAGCAGTACTTC. Protein product: CVSQGGHEQYF.

In its sample, this clonotype was seen many times. The gene calls are TRBV4-2 and TRBJ2-7; no clear D gene. Germline CDR1 and CDR2: LGHNA and YNFKEQ. There are 15 residues in the CDR3. Trimming took off 1 base at V and 1 base at J, with 11 bases between the two ends. In nucleotides, the CDR3 is TGTGCCAGCAGCCAAGTGAAAGGTGGTTCCTACGAGCAGTACTTC. It is translated as CASSQVKGGSYEQYF.

This clonotype was seen at least ten times. The chain employs TRBV13 and TRBJ2-1; a possible D gene is TRBD2 (6 bases). This CDR3 has 16 amino acids. CDR1 and CDR2 (germline): PRHDT, FYEKMQ (reference sequence). V shed 5 bases and J shed 2 bases, with 16 bases lying between them. DNA of the CDR3: TGTGCCAGCAGCCAGGATTCGGGACTGGCCTACAATGAGCAGTTCTTC. This gives the protein CASSQDSGLAYNEQFF.

This clonotype came up many times. The rearrangement joins TRBV9 to TRBJ1-3; D is unclear. Deletions cut 0 bases from V and 1 base from J, with 14 bases between. The CDR3 runs to 17 residues. Per germline, CDR1 SGDLS and CDR2 YYNGEE. The CDR3 sequence is CASSVEGMISSGNTIYF. In DNA form, the CDR3 reads TGTGCCAGCAGCGTAGAAGGAATGATATCTTCTGGAAACACCATATATTTT.

J is TRBJ1-1 and V is TRBV7-2, with 8 bases matching TRBD1. V trimming: 4 bases; J trimming: 1 base; junction bases outside the gene matches: 11. Germline assignment: CDR1 SGHTA and CDR2 FQGNSA. This CDR3 comprises 17 residues. CDR3 amino acids: CASSSLTGGIWNTEAFF. The DNA of the CDR3 is TGTGCCAGCAGCTCATTAACAGGGGGTATTTGGAACACTGAAGCTTTCTTT.

On this clonotype itself: A much larger clone lies a single base off, so this may be a read error. V and J are TRBV12-5 and TRBJ2-4; 10 positions agree with TRBD1. This CDR3 contains 15 residues. The ends lost 6 bases at V and 9 bases at J; junction bases unmatched: 11. CDR1 is LGHNT and CDR2 is FRNRAP in the germline V gene. CDR3 loop: CASGLDRGRDGIQYF. For the CDR3, the DNA is TGTGCTAGTGGCCTTGACAGGGGGCGGGATGGCATTCAGTACTTC.

This clonotype was seen ten or more times. The chain recombines TRBV20-1 with TRBJ1-5; D gene uncertain. This CDR3 is built from 14 residues. Trimming cost V 1 base and J 0 bases, with 7 bases left between them. CDR1 is DFQATT and CDR2 is SNEGSKA in the germline V gene (reference sequence). The CDR3 protein is CSARVTNSNQPQHF. CDR3 bases: TGCAGTGCTAGAGTTACAAATAGCAATCAGCCCCAGCATTTT.

This clonotype was seen at least ten times. The chain has TRBV18 and TRBJ2-7, with D possibly TRBD1 on 5 matching bases. The CDR3 is made up of 14 amino acids. V was cut by 1 base and J by 6 bases, with 13 bases left in between. CDR1 is KGHSH, CDR2 LQKENI, per germline. The CDR3 reads CASSPLPFRGEQYF. The CDR3 nucleotides read TGTGCCAGCTCACCACTACCGTTTAGGGGCGAGCAGTACTTC.

This clonotype was seen repeatedly, ten times or more. This chain connects TRBV20-1 to TRBJ1-2, with D uncertain. V was cut by 3 bases and J by 4 bases, with 18 bases left in between. From germline, CDR1 is DFQATT and CDR2 SNEGSKA (reference sequence). The CDR3 has 15 amino acids. Here the CDR3 reads CSARSPAAVSYGYTF. The CDR3 DNA follows: TGCAGTGCTAGGAGCCCCGCGGCGGTTAGCTATGGCTACACCTTC.

This clonotype was found many times. The chain is built from TRBV4-1 and TRBJ2-5; D gene ambiguous. Germline assignment: CDR1 MGHRA and CDR2 YSYEKL. The CDR3 is 17 residues long. V gave up 0 bases and J gave up 7 bases, with 21 bases separating them. In DNA, the CDR3 is TGCGCCAGCAGCCAAGATTCCCCGGCGGCAGGCCGAGCGACCCAGTACTTC. Translating gives CASSQDSPAAGRATQYF.

This clonotype was found a few times. The chain employs TRBV19 and TRBJ2-3; D may be TRBD2 (5 bases). V lost 1 base to trimming and J lost 0 bases, with 8 bases between them. The CDR3 covers 15 residues. Germline V lookup: CDR1 LNHDA, CDR2 SQIVND (reference sequence). The CDR3 loop reads CASSIGETSTDTQYF. Written as DNA, the CDR3 is TGTGCCAGTAGTATAGGGGAGACTAGCACAGATACGCAGTATTTT.

The gene calls are TRBV5-6 and TRBJ2-3; a weak D match, TRBD2 (7 bases). Trimming took off 4 bases at V and 2 bases at J, with 14 bases between the two ends. This CDR3 region has 15 residues. Germline CDR1 reads SGHDT; CDR2 reads YYEEEE. The CDR3 is CASSPQGTNTDTQYF. The CDR3 DNA reads TGTGCCAGCAGCCCCCAGGGGACTAACACAGATACGCAGTATTTT.

This clonotype was found many times. The V gene is TRBV20-1, the J gene TRBJ1-1; 12 bases map to TRBD1. The J segment lost 0 bases and the V segment lost 6 bases, leaving 8 bases of the junction unmatched. The germline V gene has CDR1 DFQATT and CDR2 SNEGSKA (reference sequence). The CDR3 sequence is 16 residues long. CDR3 loop: CSAVPGQGAMNTEAFF. Written as DNA, the CDR3 is TGCAGTGCCGTCCCGGGACAGGGGGCGATGAACACTGAAGCTTTCTTT.

A few counts support this clonotype. A read error may be the cause here, since a much bigger clone is one base away. This rearrangement joins TRBV7-6 to TRBJ2-5; perhaps TRBD1 as D (5 bases). The tail of the sequence fits TRBJ2-1 better, so the J call may be wrong. CDR1 and CDR2 from the germline V gene are SGHVS and FNYEAQ. The CDR3 covers 14 residues. The CDR3 coding sequence is TGTGCCAGCAGCTTCCCGACAGTACAAGAGACCCAGTTCTTC. Its protein is CASSFPTVQETQFF.